The clone carrying this T cell receptor (beta chain) appeared many times. Time point reported: patch test 1, 2 weeks after DPC sensitization. The treatment denotes: therapeutic diphenylcyclopropenone sensitization with weekly scalp DPC. This CDR3 has 15 residues. CDR1 is LNHDA, CDR2 SQIVND, per germline (reference sequence). The trim removed 3 bases at V and 8 bases at J, leaving 10 bases unmatched. TCRdb ran MiXCR on the RACE reads and lists one entry per CDR3 protein. The repertoire holds approximately 400,000 distinct CDR3 sequences, around 5% seen once, with about 2.2% in the top ten. These data are taken from a study of human T cells and chemical hapten exposure. At the level of the study: A patient group, mainly female, showed alopecia areata, totalis or universalis. The variation in per-sample TCR yields arose mainly from small differences in pooled library volumes.

The receptor was isolated from a woman in her forties or fifties with alopecia areata. Some clones in this sample may be carry-over from other donors' samples. Material: whole blood, obtained in connection with sensitization to the hapten diphenylcyclopropenone (DPC). The chain joins TRBV19 to TRBJ2-1; 7 bases fit TRBD2. The CDR3 sequence: CASSMVAGVRHEQFF. CDR3 nucleotide sequence: TGTGCCAGTAGTATGGTCGCGGGAGTAAGGCATGAGCAGTTCTTC.